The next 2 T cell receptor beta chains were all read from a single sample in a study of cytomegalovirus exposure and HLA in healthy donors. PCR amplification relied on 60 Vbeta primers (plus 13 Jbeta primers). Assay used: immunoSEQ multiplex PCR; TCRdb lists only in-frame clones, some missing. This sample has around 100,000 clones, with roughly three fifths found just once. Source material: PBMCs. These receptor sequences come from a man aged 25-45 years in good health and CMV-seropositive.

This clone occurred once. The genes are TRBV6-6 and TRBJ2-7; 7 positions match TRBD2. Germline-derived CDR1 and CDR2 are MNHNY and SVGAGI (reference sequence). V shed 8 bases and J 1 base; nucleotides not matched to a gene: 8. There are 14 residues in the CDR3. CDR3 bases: TGTGCCAGCCTAGCGGAGGGGACGTCCTACGAGCAGTACTTC. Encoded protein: CASLAEGTSYEQYF.

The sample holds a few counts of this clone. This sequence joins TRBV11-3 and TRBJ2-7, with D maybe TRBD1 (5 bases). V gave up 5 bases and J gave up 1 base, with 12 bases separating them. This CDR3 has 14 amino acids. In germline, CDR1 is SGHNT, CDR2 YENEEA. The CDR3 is CASSPADRSYEQYF. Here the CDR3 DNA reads TGTGCCAGCAGCCCAGCCGACAGATCCTACGAGCAGTACTTC.